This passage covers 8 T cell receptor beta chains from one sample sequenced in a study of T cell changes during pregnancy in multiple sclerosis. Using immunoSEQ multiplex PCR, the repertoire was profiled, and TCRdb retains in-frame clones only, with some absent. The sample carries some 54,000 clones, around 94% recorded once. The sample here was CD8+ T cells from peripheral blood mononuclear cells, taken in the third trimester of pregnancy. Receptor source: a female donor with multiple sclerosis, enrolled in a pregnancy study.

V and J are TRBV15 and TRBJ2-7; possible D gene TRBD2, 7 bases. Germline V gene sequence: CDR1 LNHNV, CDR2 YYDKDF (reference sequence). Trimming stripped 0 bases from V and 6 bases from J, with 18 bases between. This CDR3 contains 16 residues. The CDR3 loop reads CATSRDPRGGEGEQYF. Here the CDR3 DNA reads TGTGCCACCAGCAGAGATCCTAGGGGGGGCGAGGGCGAGCAGTACTTC.

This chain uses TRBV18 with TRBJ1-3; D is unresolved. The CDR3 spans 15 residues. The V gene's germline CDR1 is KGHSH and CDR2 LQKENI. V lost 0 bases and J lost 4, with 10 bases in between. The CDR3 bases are TGTGCCAGCTCACCACCCACGGGTACCGGAAACACCATATATTTT. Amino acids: CASSPPTGTGNTIYF.

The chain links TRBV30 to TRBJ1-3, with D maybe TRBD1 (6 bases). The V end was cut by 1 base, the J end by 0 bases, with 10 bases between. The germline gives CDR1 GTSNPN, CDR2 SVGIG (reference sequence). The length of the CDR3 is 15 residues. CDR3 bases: TGTGCCTGGAGTGGGCGGGGGCTCTCTGGAAACACCATATATTTT. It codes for CAWSGRGLSGNTIYF. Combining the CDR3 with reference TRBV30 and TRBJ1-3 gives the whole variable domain SQTIHQWPATLVQPVGSPLSLECTVEGTSNPNLYWYRQAAGRGLQLLFYSVGIGQISSEVPQNLSASRPQDRQFILSSKKLLLSDSGFYLCAWSGRGLSGNTIYFGEGSWLTVV.

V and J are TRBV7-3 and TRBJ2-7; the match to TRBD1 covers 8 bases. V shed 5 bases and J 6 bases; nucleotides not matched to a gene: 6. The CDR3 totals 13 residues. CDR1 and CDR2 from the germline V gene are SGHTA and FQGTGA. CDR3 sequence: CASSTTQGVEQYF. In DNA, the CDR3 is TGTGCCAGCAGCACGACACAGGGGGTCGAGCAGTACTTC.

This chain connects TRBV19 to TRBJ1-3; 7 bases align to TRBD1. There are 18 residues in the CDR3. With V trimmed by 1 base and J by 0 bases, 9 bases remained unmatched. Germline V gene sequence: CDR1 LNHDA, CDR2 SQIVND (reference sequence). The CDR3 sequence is CASSIGTGDPTSGNTIYF. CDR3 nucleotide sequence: TGTGCCAGTAGTATAGGGACAGGCGATCCTACCTCTGGAAACACCATATATTTT.

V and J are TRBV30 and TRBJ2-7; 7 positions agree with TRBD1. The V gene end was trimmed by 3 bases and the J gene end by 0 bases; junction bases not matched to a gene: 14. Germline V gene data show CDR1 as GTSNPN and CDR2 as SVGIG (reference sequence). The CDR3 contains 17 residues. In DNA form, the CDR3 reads TGTGCCTGGAGCCCCCCCTACCTGGACAGGAACTCCTACGAGCAGTACTTC. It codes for CAWSPPYLDRNSYEQYF.

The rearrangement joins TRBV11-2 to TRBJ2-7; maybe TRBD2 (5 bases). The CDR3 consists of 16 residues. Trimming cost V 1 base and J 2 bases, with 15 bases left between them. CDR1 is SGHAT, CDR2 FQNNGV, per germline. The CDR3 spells CASSLASTIEPYEQYF. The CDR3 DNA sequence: TGTGCCAGCAGCTTAGCTTCGACTATCGAGCCCTACGAGCAGTACTTC. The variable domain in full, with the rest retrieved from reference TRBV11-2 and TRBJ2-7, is EAGVAQSPRYKIIEKRQSVAFWCNPISGHATLYWYQQILGQGPKLLIQFQNNGVVDDSQLPKDRFSAERLKGVDSTLKIQPAKLEDSAVYLCASSLASTIEPYEQYFGPGTRLTVT.

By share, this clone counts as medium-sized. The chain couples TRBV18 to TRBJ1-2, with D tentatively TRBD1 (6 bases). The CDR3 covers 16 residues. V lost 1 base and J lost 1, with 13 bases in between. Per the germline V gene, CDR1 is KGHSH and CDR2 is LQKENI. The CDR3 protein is CASSPQWTDRNYGYTF. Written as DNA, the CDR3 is TGTGCCAGCTCACCACAATGGACAGACCGTAACTATGGCTACACCTTC.